The clone carrying this TCR beta chain turned up a few times. Repertoires were generated with immunoSEQ multiplex PCR, while TCRdb's copy carries only in-frame clones and drops some. This table has 140,000 to 150,000 clones, 76% appearing once. Germline V gives CDR1 SNHLY, CDR2 FYNNEI. This CDR3 region has 15 residues. J lost 9 bases, V lost 2 bases, and 8 bases had no gene match. This sample is drawn from a study of blood T cell repertoires in COVID-19. Study at large: The cDNA or gDNA used as material had been derived from T cells, B-cell-depleted T cells, or PBMCs.

The chain has TRBV2 and TRBJ2-1; TRBD1 matches 9 bases. The specimen sequenced was peripheral blood. This TCR was recovered from a man in his fifties or sixties with acute or convalescent COVID-19. This chain's CDR3 is CASSELGQGTSEQFF. For the CDR3, the DNA is TGTGCCAGCAGTGAATTGGGACAGGGAACGAGTGAGCAGTTCTTC.